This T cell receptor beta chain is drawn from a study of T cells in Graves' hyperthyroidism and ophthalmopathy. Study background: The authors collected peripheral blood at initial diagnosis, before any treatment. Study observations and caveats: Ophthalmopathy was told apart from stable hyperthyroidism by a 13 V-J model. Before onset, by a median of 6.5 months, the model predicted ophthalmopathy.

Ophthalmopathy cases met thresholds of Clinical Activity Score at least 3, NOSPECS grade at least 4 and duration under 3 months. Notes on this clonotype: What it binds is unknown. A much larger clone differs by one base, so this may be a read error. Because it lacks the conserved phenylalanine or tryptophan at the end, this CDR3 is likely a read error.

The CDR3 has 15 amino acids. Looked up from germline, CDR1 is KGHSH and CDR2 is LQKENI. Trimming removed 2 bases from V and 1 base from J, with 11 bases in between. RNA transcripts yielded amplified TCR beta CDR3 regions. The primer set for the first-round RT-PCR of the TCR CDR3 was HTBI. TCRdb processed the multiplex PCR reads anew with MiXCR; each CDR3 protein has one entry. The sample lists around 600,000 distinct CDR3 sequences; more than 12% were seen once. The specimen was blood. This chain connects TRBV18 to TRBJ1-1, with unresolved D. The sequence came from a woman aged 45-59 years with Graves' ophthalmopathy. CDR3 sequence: CASSPNIQKNTEAFL. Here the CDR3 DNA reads TGTGCCAGCTCACCAAACATACAAAAGAACACTGAAGCTTTCCTT.